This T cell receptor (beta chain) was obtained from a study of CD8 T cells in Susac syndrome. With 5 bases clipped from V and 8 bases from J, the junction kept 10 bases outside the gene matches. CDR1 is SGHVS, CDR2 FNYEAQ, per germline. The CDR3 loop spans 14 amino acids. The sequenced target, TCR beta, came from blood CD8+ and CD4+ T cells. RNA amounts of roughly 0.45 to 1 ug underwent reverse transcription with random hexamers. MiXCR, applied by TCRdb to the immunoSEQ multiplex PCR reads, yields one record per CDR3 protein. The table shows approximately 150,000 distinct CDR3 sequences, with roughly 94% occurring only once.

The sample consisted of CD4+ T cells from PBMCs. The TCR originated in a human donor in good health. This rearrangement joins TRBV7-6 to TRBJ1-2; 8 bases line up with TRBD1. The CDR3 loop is CASSPRTGKIGYTF. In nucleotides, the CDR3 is TGTGCCAGCAGCCCCCGGACAGGGAAAATCGGCTACACCTTC.